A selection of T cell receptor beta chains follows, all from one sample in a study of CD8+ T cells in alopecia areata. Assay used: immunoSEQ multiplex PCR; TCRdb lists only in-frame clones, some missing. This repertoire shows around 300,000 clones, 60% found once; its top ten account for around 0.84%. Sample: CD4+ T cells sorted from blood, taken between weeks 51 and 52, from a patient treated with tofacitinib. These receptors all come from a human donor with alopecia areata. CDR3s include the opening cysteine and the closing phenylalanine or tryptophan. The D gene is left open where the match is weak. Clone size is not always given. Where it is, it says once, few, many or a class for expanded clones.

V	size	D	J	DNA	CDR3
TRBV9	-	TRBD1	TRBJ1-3	TGTGCCAGCAGCGTCTCCAAACAGGGGAGAAACACCATATATTTT	CASSVSKQGRNTIYF
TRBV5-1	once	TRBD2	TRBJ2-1	TGCGCCAGCAGCTTGGCCGGGACTAGATCATACAATGAGCAGTTCTTC	CASSLAGTRSYNEQFF
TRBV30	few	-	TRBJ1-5	TGTGCCTGGAGTGTGGGGGGACACATGGGCAATCAGCCCCAGCATTTT	CAWSVGGHMGNQPQHF
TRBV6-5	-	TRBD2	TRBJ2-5	TGTGCCAGCAGTCCTCGGACTAGCGGGTATAAGACCCAGTACTTC	CASSPRTSGYKTQYF
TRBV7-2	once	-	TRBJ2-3	TGTGCCAGCAGCTTAGGAGACAGGCATTACAGTACGCAGTATTTT	CASSLGDRHYSTQYF
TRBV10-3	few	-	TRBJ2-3	TGTGCCATCAGTGAGTTGGGCACAGATACGCAGTATTTT	CAISELGTDTQYF
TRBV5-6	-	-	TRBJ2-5	TGTGCCAGCAGCCCACGGTCGAAGGGGAACGGGGAGACCCAGTACTTC	CASSPRSKGNGETQYF
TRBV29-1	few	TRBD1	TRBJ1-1	TGCAGCGTTGAATCCGGGACAGGGGAAGCTTTCTTT	CSVESGTGEAFF
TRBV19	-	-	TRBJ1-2	TGTGCCGCGGCCCACAGCTACTATGGCTACACCTTC	CAAAHSYYGYTF
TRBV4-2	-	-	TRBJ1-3	TGTGCCAGCAGCCAAGAAAACTCTGGAAACACCATATATTTT	CASSQENSGNTIYF
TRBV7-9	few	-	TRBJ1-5	TGTGCCAGCAGCCCCGGACTCGGCGGGCCCCAGCATTTT	CASSPGLGGPQHF
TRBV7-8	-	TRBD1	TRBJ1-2	TGTGCCAGCAGCTTTTCAGGGGGCGGGAATGGCTACACCTTC	CASSFSGGGNGYTF
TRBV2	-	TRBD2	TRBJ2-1	TGTGCCAGCAGTGAAAGGCGGGGGTATGAGCAGTTCTTC	CASSERRGYEQFF
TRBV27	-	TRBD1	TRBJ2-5	TGTGCCAGCAGTTCTGGACAGGGAGCGACCCAGTACTTC	CASSSGQGATQYF
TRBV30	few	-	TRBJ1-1	TGTGCCTGGACATCCCGGACTGAAGCTTTCTTT	CAWTSRTEAFF
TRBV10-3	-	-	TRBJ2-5	TGTGCCATCAGTTCCCCGGCGGAGCAAGAGACCCAGTACTTC	CAISSPAEQETQYF
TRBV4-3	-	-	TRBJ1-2	TGCGCCAGCAGCCAAGATCCCAGGGTTGACTATGGCTACACCTTC	CASSQDPRVDYGYTF
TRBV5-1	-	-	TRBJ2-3	TGCGCCAGCAGCTTGGCGGTGGATACGCAGTATTTT	CASSLAVDTQYF
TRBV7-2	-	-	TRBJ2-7	TGTGCCAGCAGCTTAGCGCGGGGTGCCTACGAGCAGTACTTC	CASSLARGAYEQYF
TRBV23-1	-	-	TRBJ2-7	TGCGCCAGCAGTCAATCGTGGGGTTACGGCTACGAGCAGTACTTC	CASSQSWGYGYEQYF
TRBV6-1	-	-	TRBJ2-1	TGTGCCAGCAGGGGCCCCTACAATGAGCAGTTCTTC	CASRGPYNEQFF
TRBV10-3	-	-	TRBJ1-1	TGTGCCATCAGTGAATACACGGGACGGATGATGAACACTGAAGCTTTCTTT	CAISEYTGRMMNTEAFF
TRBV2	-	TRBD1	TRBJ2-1	TGTGCCAGCAGAAGTGGGACAGGGAAGAATGAGCAGTTCTTC	CASRSGTGKNEQFF
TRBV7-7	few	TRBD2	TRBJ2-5	TGTGCTAGCGCCGGGACTAGCGGGGCTCAAGAGACCCAGTACTTC	CASAGTSGAQETQYF
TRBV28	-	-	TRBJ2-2	TGTGCCAGCACCACGCCCACCGGGGAGCTGTTTTTT	CASTTPTGELFF
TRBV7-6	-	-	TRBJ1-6	TGTGCCAGCAGCTTAGTAGGTGGACAGAATAATTCACCCCTCCACTTT	CASSLVGGQNNSPLHF
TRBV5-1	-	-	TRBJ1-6	TGCGCCAGCAGCTTGGACAGACCCTATAATTCACCCCTCCACTTT	CASSLDRPYNSPLHF
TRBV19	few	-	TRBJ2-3	TGTGCCAGTACTGCCCGGGACACCAGCACAGATACGCAGTATTTT	CASTARDTSTDTQYF
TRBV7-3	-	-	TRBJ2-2	TGTGCCAGCAGGCAGGGCGGCGCTGGGGAGCTGTTTTTT	CASRQGGAGELFF
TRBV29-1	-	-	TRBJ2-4	TGCAGCGTTTCCCTAGGGCCCGGGAGTCTGGCCAAAAACATTCAGTACTTC	CSVSLGPGSLAKNIQYF
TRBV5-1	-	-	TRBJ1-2	TGCGCCAGCAGCTTGAAACAGGCGGGGAACTATGGCTACACCTTC	CASSLKQAGNYGYTF
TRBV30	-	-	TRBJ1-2	TGTGCCTGGAGAATCGGACAGCCGGATGGCTACACCTTC	CAWRIGQPDGYTF
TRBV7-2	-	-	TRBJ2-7	TGTGCCAGCAGCTTACGGGACAACTACGAGCAGTACTTC	CASSLRDNYEQYF
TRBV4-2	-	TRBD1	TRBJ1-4	TGTGCCAGCAGCCTTAATGTGGGACAGAGTGCAACTAATGAAAAACTGTTTTTT	CASSLNVGQSATNEKLFF
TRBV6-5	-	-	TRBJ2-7	TGTGCCAGCAGTTACAACGCCGGGACCCTAGAGCAGTACTTC	CASSYNAGTLEQYF
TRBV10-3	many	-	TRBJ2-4	TGTGCCATCAGCGAGAGGGGGTCCCAGGGCAAAAACATTCAGTACTTC	CAISERGSQGKNIQYF
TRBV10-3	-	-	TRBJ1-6	TGTGCCATCAGTGAGTCTGGGACACTCAATTCACCCCTCCACTTT	CAISESGTLNSPLHF
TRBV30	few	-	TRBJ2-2	TGTGCCTGGAGTGTCATGAGTAACACCGGGGAGCTGTTTTTT	CAWSVMSNTGELFF
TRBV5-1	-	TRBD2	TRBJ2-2	TGCGCCAGCAGCCCGGGACTAGCCGACACCGGGGAGCTGTTTTTT	CASSPGLADTGELFF
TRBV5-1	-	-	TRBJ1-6	TGCGCCAGCAGCTACGACAGAAATTCACCCCTCCACTTT	CASSYDRNSPLHF
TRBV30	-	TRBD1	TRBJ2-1	TGTGCCTGTCCCGGGACAGGGTTCTACAATGAGCAGTTCTTC	CACPGTGFYNEQFF
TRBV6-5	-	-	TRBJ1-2	TGTGCCAGCAGTGGTCCAGGGGCGGAAAGTGGCTACACCTTC	CASSGPGAESGYTF